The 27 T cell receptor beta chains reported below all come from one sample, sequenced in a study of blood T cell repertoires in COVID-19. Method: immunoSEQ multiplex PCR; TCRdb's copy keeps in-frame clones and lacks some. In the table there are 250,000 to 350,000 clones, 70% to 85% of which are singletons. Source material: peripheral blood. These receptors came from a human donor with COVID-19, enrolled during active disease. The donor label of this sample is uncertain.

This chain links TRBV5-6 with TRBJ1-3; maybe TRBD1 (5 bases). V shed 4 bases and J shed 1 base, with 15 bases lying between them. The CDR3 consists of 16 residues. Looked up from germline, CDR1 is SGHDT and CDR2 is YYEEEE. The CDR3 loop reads CASSRLDTLSGNTIYF. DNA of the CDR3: TGTGCCAGCAGCAGACTGGACACTCTATCTGGAAACACCATATATTTT.

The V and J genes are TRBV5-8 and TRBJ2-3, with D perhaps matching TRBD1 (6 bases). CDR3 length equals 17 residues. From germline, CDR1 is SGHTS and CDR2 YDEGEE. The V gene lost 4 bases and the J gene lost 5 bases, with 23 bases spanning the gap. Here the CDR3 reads CASSRIYEGLGGDTQYF. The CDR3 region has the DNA TGTGCCAGCAGCAGAATATACGAGGGGCTAGGGGGAGATACGCAGTATTTT. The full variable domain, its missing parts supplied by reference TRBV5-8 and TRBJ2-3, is EAGVTQSPTHLIKTRGQQATLRCSPISGHTSVYWYQQALGLGLQFLLWYDEGEERNRGNFPPRFSGRQFPNYSSELNVNALELEDSALYLCASSRIYEGLGGDTQYFGPGTRLTVL.

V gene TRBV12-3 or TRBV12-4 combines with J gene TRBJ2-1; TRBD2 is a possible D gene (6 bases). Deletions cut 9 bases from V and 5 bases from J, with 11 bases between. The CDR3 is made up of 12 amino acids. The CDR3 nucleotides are TGTGCCAGTCGGACTACAGACAATGAGCAGTTCTTC. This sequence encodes CASRTTDNEQFF.

CDR3 sequence (DNA): TGTGCCAGCAGCCCAGGGAGCGGGAGTCGGGATGAGCAGTTCTTC. Residues: CASSPGSGSRDEQFF. The V gene is TRBV3-1 (or the pseudogene TRBV3-2), the J gene TRBJ2-1, with 8 bases that match TRBD2. The CDR3 extends over 15 amino acids. Germline loops: CDR1 LGHDT, CDR2 YNNKEL (reference sequence). V shed 4 bases and J 8 bases; nucleotides not matched to a gene: 10.

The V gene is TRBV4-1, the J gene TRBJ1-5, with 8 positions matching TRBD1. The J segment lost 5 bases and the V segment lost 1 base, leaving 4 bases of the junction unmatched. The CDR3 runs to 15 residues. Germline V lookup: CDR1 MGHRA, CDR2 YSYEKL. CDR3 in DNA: TGCGCCAGCAGCCAAGTCTTACAGGGGGATCAGCCCCAGCATTTT. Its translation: CASSQVLQGDQPQHF.

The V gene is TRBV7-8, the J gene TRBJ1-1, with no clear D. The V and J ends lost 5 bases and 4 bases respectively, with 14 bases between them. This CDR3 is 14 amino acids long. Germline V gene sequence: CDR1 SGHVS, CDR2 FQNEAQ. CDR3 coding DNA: TGTGCCAGCAGCCCCCGAAGGGAGCGCACTGAAGCTTTCTTT. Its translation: CASSPRRERTEAFF.

The CDR3 sequence: CASSLGVEVNGYTF. In nucleotides, the CDR3 is TGTGCCAGCAGCTTAGGAGTCGAGGTTAATGGCTACACCTTC. V and J are TRBV7-2 and TRBJ1-2, with D unclear. This CDR3 is 14 amino acids long. The V end was cut by 1 base, the J end by 6 bases, with 12 bases between. Germline CDR1 SGHTA, CDR2 FQGNSA.

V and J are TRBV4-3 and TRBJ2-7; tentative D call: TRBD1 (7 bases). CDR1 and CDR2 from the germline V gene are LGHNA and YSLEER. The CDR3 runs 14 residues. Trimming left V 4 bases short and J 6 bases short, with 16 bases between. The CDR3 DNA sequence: TGCGCCAGCAGCCCCGGACAGGAGGGGAGCGAGCAGTACTTC. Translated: CASSPGQEGSEQYF.

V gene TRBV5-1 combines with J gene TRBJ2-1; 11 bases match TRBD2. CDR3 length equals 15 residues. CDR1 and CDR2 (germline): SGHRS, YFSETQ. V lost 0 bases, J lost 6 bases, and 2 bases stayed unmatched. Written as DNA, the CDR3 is TGCGCCAGCAGCTTGGGGACTAGCGGGCTCAATGAGCAGTTCTTC. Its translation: CASSLGTSGLNEQFF.

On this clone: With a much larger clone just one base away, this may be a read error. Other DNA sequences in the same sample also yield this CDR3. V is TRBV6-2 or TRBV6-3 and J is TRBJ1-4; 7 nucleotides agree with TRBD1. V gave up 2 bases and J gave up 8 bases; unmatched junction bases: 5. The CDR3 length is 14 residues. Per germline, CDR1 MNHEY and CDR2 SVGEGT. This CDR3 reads CASSYGQVGEKLFF. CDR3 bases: TGTGCCAGCAGTTACGGACAGGTGGGCGAAAAACTGTTTTTT.

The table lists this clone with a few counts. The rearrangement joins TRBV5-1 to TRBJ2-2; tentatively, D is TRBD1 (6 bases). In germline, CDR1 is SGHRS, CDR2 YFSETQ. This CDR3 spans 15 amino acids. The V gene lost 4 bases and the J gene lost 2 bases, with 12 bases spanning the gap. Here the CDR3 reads CASSTTQGNTGELFF. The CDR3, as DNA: TGCGCCAGCAGCACCACACAGGGCAACACCGGGGAGCTGTTTTTT.

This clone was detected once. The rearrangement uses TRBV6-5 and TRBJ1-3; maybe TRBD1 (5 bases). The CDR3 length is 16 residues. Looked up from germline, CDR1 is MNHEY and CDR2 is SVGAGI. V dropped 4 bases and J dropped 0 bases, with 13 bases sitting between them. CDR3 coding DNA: TGTGCCAGCAGTTCCCCCCAGGGCCCCTCTGGAAACACCATATATTTT. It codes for CASSSPQGPSGNTIYF.

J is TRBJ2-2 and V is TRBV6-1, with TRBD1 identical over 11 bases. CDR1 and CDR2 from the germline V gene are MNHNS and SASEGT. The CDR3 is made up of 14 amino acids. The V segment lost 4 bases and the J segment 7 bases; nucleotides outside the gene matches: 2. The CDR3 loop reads CASSGGQGVGELFF. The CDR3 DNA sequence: TGTGCCAGCAGTGGGGGACAGGGGGTCGGGGAGCTGTTTTTT.

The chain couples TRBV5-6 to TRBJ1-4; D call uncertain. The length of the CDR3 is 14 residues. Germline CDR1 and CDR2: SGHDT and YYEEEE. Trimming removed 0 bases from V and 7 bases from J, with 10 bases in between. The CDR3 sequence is CASSLATGSEKLFF. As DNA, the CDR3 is TGTGCCAGCAGCTTGGCCACCGGGAGTGAAAAACTGTTTTTT.

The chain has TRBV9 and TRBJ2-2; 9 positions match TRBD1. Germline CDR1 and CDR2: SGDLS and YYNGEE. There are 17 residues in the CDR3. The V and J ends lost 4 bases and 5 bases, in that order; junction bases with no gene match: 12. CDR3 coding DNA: TGTGCCAGCAGCACCTCCAAGGGACAGGGTGAGACCGGGGAGCTGTTTTTT. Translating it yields CASSTSKGQGETGELFF.

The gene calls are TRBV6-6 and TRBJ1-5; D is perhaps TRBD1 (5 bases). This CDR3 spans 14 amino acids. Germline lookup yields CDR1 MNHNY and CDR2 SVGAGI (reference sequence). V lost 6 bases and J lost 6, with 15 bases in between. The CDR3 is CASRPGGDGQPQHF. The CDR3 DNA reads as TGTGCCAGCAGGCCGGGGGGGGACGGTCAGCCCCAGCATTTT.

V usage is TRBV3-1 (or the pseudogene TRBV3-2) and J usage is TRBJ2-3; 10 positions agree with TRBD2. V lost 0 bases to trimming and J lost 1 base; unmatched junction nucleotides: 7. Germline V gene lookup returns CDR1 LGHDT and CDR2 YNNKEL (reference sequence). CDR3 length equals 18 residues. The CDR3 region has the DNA TGTGCCAGCAGCCAAGATCCTCTAGCGGGAGTCGGCACAGATACGCAGTATTTT. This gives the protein CASSQDPLAGVGTDTQYF.

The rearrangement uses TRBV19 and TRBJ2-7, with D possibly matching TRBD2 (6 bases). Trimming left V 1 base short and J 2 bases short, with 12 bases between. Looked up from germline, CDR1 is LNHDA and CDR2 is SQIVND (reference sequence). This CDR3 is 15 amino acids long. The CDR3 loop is CASSIGGVRTYEQYF. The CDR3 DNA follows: TGTGCCAGTAGTATAGGCGGGGTCCGGACCTACGAGCAGTACTTC.

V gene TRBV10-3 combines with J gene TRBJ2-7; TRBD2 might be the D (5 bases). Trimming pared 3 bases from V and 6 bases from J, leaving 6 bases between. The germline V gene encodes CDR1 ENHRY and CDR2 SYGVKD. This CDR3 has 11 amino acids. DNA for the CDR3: TGTGCCATCAGTGATAGCGTCGAGCAGTACTTC. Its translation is CAISDSVEQYF.

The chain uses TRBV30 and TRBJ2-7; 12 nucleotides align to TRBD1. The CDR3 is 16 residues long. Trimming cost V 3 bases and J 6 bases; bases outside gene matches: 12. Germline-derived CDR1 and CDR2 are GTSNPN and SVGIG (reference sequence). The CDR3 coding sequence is TGTGCCTGGAGCCCTCTGGGACAGGGGGCGCGGGGCGAGCAGTACTTC. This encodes CAWSPLGQGARGEQYF. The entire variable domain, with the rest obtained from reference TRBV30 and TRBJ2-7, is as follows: SQTIHQWPATLVQPVGSPLSLECTVEGTSNPNLYWYRQAAGRGLQLLFYSVGIGQISSEVPQNLSASRPQDRQFILSSKKLLLSDSGFYLCAWSPLGQGARGEQYFGPGTRLTVT.

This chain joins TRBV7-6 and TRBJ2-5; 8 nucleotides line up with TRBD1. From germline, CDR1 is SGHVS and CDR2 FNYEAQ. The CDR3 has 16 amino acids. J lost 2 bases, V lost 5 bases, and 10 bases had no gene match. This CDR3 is CASSPPSGTGQETQYF. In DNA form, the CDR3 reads TGTGCCAGCAGCCCACCCTCCGGGACAGGACAAGAGACCCAGTACTTC. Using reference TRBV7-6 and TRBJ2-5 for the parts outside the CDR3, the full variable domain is GAGVSQSPRYKVTKRGQDVALRCDPISGHVSLYWYRQALGQGPEFLTYFNYEAQQDKSGLPNDRFSAERPEGSISTLTIQRTEQRDSAMYRCASSPPSGTGQETQYFGPGTRLLVL.

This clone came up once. CDR3 DNA: TGCAGTGCTAGTGGTCTAGCGGGGTGGGACAATGAGCAGTTCTTC. It encodes CSASGLAGWDNEQFF. The V and J genes are TRBV20-1 and TRBJ2-1; 9 bases fit TRBD2. V shed 3 bases, J shed 5 bases, and the junction held 8 bases outside the gene matches. The CDR3 is 15 residues long. The germline CDR1 and CDR2 sequences are DFQATT and SNEGSKA (reference sequence).

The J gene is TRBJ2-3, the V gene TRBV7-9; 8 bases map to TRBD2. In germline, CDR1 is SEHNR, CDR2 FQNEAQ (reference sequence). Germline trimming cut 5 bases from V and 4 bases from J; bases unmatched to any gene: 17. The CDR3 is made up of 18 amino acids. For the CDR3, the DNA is TGTGCCAGCAGCGCGGGGGGACTGGCCCTGGAGGCCCCAGATACGCAGTATTTT. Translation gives CASSAGGLALEAPDTQYF.

CDR3 amino acids: CASSLPSGTYEQYF. The DNA of the CDR3 is TGTGCCAGCAGTTTACCTAGCGGAACCTACGAGCAGTACTTC. J is TRBJ2-7 and V is TRBV28; 7 bases line up with TRBD2. Germline V gene lookup returns CDR1 MDHEN and CDR2 SYDVKM. The CDR3 loop spans 14 amino acids. With 2 bases clipped from V and 2 bases from J, the junction kept 3 bases outside the gene matches. Full variable domain (outside the CDR3, taken from reference TRBV28 and TRBJ2-7): DVKVTQSSRYLVKRTGEKVFLECVQDMDHENMFWYRQDPGLGLRLIYFSYDVKMKEKGDIPEGYSVSREKKERFSLILESASTNQTSMYLCASSLPSGTYEQYFGPGTRLTVT.

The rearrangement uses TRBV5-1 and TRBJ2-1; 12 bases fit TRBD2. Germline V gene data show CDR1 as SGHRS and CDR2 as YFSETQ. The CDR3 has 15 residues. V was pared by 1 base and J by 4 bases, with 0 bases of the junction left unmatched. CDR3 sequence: CASSLTSGGYNEQFF. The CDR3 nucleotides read TGCGCCAGCAGCTTGACTAGCGGGGGGTACAATGAGCAGTTCTTC.

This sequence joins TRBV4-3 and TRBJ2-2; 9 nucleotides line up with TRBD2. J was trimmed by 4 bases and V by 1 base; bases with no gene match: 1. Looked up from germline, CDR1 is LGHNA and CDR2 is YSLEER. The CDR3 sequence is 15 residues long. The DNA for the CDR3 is TGCGCCAGCAGCCAAGTAGCGGGAGTCACCGGGGAGCTGTTTTTT. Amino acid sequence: CASSQVAGVTGELFF.

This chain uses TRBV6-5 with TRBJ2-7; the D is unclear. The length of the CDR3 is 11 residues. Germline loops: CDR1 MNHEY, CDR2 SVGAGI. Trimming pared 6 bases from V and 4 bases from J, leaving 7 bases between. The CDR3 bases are TGTGCCAGCAGGGAGCATTACGAGCAGTACTTC. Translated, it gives CASREHYEQYF.